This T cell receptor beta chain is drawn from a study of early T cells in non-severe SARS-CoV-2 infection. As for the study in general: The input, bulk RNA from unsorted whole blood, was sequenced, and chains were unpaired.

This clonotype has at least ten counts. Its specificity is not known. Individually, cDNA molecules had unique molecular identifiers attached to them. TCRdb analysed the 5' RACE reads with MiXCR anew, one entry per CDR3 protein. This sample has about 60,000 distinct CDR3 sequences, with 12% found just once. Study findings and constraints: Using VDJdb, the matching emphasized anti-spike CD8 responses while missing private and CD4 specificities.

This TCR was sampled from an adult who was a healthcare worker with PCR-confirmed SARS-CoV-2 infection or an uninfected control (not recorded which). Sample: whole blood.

The CDR3 sequence: CSAPGAANTEAFF. CDR3 nucleotides: TGCAGTGCCCCGGGGGCTGCGAACACTGAAGCTTTCTTT. The chain has TRBV20-1 and TRBJ1-1; D possibly corresponds to TRBD1 (6 bases). Deletions cut 6 bases from V and 1 base from J, with 12 bases between. The CDR3 runs to 13 residues. CDR1 and CDR2 from the germline V gene are DFQATT and SNEGSKA (reference sequence).